This TCR beta chain is drawn from a study of T cell repertoires in cytomegalovirus infection. Study-level information: Carrying CMV and the relevant HLA type showed in public TCR beta signatures.

TCRdb itself ran the reads through MiXCR, one entry per CDR3 protein. Found here are 500,000 to 600,000 distinct CDR3 sequences, 16% of them singletons; the top ten hold 24%. The CDR3 is made up of 13 amino acids. CDR1 is MNHEY and CDR2 is SVGAGI in the germline V gene. V trimming: 7 bases; J trimming: 7 bases; junction bases outside the gene matches: 6. A word on this clonotype: Antigen unknown.

Findings and caveats of the study: There were HLA-C-restricted CMV-specific TCR beta clonotypes dominating the ex vivo response.

Material for sequencing was CD8+ T cells from PBMCs. This chain uses TRBV6-5 with TRBJ2-1; 8 bases line up with TRBD1. The TCR originated in a human donor in good health (CMV status not recorded). Some clones in this sample may be carry-over from other donors' samples. This chain's CDR3 is CASTLTGDNEQFF. DNA for the CDR3: TGTGCCAGCACCCTGACAGGGGATAATGAGCAGTTCTTC.